This T cell receptor (beta chain) was found in a study of shared clonotypes between healthy human individuals. Sequenced by immunoSEQ multiplex PCR; TCRdb stores in-frame clones only, minus some. The sample holds approximately 1.5 million clones, around 98.5% seen once. Every donor was a Caucasian adult from Nashville, Tennessee. Input material: naive CD4+ T cells sorted from blood. Stated subset: CD45RA+ positively selected. The sequence came from a man aged 30 to 39 in good health.

The CDR3 region has the DNA TGCGCCAGCAGCTTGGGGGACAGGAGACGACTAGCGGAATATTACGAGCAGTACTTC. Translating it yields CASSLGDRRRLAEYYEQYF. V is TRBV5-1 and J is TRBJ2-7; tentatively, D is TRBD2 (9 bases). The V and J ends lost 0 bases and 4 bases respectively, with 26 bases between them. CDR3 length equals 19 residues. Germline CDR1 is SGHRS and CDR2 is YFSETQ.